The rows below give T cell receptor beta chains drawn from one sample of a study of vaccination effects on CD4 cells after COVID-19. Sequencing used immunoSEQ multiplex PCR; TCRdb keeps in-frame clones, though not all of them. The profile shows more than 55,000 clones, approximately 80% of them singletons. For these TCRs, the target antigens are not known. Sequencing was performed on CD4+ T cells from PBMCs cultured without peptide, taken after COVID-19 vaccination. The receptor set was obtained from a human donor who received a COVID-19 vaccine. CDR3s include the opening cysteine and the closing phenylalanine or tryptophan. The D gene is left open where the match is weak. Clone size is not always given. Where it is, it says once, few, many or a class for expanded clones.

CDR3: CASSLGGTGFNSPLHF
DNA: TGTGCCAGCAGCTTGGGTGGGACAGGATTTAATTCACCCCTCCACTTT
J: TRBJ1-6
V: TRBV5-8
size: .
D: TRBD1

CDR3: CASSVAGGRTDTQYF
DNA: TGCGCCAGCAGCGTAGCGGGGGGGCGCACAGATACGCAGTATTTT
J: TRBJ2-3
V: TRBV4-3
size: .
D: TRBD2

CDR3: CASSQETGTGQRGYTF
DNA: TGTGCCAGCAGTCAAGAAACCGGGACAGGGCAACGGGGCTACACCTTC
J: TRBJ1-2
V: TRBV6-1
size: .
D: TRBD1

CDR3: CASSRRKDSPLHF
DNA: TGTGCCAGTAGTAGGCGTAAGGATTCACCCCTCCACTTT
J: TRBJ1-6
V: TRBV19
size: .
D: .

CDR3: CASTGSSGYYEQYF
DNA: TGTGCCAGCACGGGGAGCAGCGGGTACTACGAGCAGTACTTC
J: TRBJ2-7
V: TRBV2
size: once
D: .

CDR3: CAWNGYTF
DNA: TGTGCCTGGAATGGCTACACCTTC
J: TRBJ1-2
V: TRBV30
size: few
D: .

CDR3: CASSQLAGGGMETQYF
DNA: TGTGCCAGCAGCCAACTAGCGGGAGGAGGTATGGAGACCCAGTACTTC
J: TRBJ2-5
V: TRBV4-2
size: .
D: TRBD2

CDR3: CASSSTGGLDYGYTF
DNA: TGTGCCAGCAGTTCAACAGGAGGCTTGGACTATGGCTACACCTTC
J: TRBJ1-2
V: TRBV6-5
size: .
D: .

CDR3: CASSSTGTYEQYF
DNA: TGTGCCAGCAGTTCGACAGGTACCTACGAGCAGTACTTC
J: TRBJ2-7
V: TRBV27
size: .
D: .

CDR3: CASSPGGLFSGNTIYF
DNA: TGTGCCAGCAGCCCAGGGGGCCTGTTCTCTGGAAACACCATATATTTT
J: TRBJ1-3
V: TRBV9
size: .
D: TRBD1

CDR3: CASSPTAGSYNEQFF
DNA: TGTGCCAGCAGCCCGACAGCGGGGTCCTACAATGAGCAGTTCTTC
J: TRBJ2-1
V: TRBV7-9
size: .
D: TRBD2

CDR3: CATGQGGTQYF
DNA: TGTGCCACGGGGCAGGGCGGGACCCAGTACTTC
J: TRBJ2-5
V: TRBV10-3
size: .
D: .

CDR3: CAISEGQANQPQHF
DNA: TGTGCCATCAGTGAGGGGCAGGCTAATCAGCCCCAGCATTTT
J: TRBJ1-5
V: TRBV10-3
size: .
D: .

CDR3: CASSVATGTGGDEQYF
DNA: TGTGCCAGCAGCGTAGCTACAGGGACAGGGGGGGACGAGCAGTACTTC
J: TRBJ2-7
V: TRBV9
size: .
D: TRBD1

CDR3: CASSQPGRGNTIYF
DNA: TGTGCCAGCAGCCAACCAGGGCGAGGAAACACCATATATTTT
J: TRBJ1-3
V: TRBV16
size: .
D: .

CDR3: CASSLSSTRGYTF
DNA: TGTGCCAGCAGCTTATCATCGACACGCGGCTACACCTTC
J: TRBJ1-2
V: TRBV7-9
size: few
D: .

CDR3: CASSLFTDTEAFF
DNA: TGTGCCAGCAGCCTATTTACAGACACTGAAGCTTTCTTT
J: TRBJ1-1
V: TRBV3-1/TRBV3-2
size: .
D: .

CDR3: CASSFETGLGYGYTF
DNA: TGTGCCAGCAGCTTTGAGACAGGGTTGGGCTATGGCTACACCTTC
J: TRBJ1-2
V: TRBV7-9
size: few
D: TRBD1

CDR3: CASSRGVSYEQYF
DNA: TGCGCCAGCAGCCGGGGAGTCTCCTACGAGCAGTACTTC
J: TRBJ2-7
V: TRBV4-3
size: .
D: .

CDR3: CARGPGLGRETQYF
DNA: TGTGCCAGAGGCCCGGGACTAGGAAGAGAGACCCAGTACTTC
J: TRBJ2-5
V: TRBV2
size: .
D: TRBD2

CDR3: CASSQGLAGSYEQYF
DNA: TGCGCCAGCAGCCAAGGACTAGCGGGCTCCTACGAGCAGTACTTC
J: TRBJ2-7
V: TRBV4-1
size: .
D: TRBD2

CDR3: CASSLVEAGTSFSHEQYF
DNA: TGTGCCAGCAGCTTAGTAGAGGCCGGGACTAGCTTTAGCCACGAGCAGTACTTC
J: TRBJ2-7
V: TRBV11-2
size: .
D: TRBD2

CDR3: CASSPTASNTEAFF
DNA: TGTGCCAGCTCACCGACAGCATCGAACACTGAAGCTTTCTTT
J: TRBJ1-1
V: TRBV18
size: few
D: .

CDR3: CASSVLVAGDEYEQYF
DNA: TGTGCCAGCAGCGTACTAGTAGCGGGAGACGAGTACGAGCAGTACTTC
J: TRBJ2-7
V: TRBV9
size: .
D: TRBD2

CDR3: CASSLGREGIQYF
DNA: TGTGCCAGCTCACTTGGACGGGAGGGGATTCAGTACTTC
J: TRBJ2-4
V: TRBV18
size: .
D: TRBD2

CDR3: CASSDPPRGRGVTEAFF
DNA: TGTGCCAGCAGTGATCCCCCTAGGGGGAGGGGGGTCACTGAAGCTTTCTTT
J: TRBJ1-1
V: TRBV2
size: .
D: .

CDR3: CASSPPSSGGANEQFF
DNA: TGTGCCAGCTCACCACCATCTAGCGGGGGGGCAAATGAGCAGTTCTTC
J: TRBJ2-1
V: TRBV18
size: medium-sized
D: TRBD2

CDR3: CASSPDRGPGLTFF
DNA: TGTGCCAGCAGTCCCGACAGGGGGCCCGGTCTTACGTTCTTC
J: TRBJ2-1
V: TRBV2
size: once
D: TRBD1

CDR3: CASSYGQWGTDTQYF
DNA: TGTGCCAGCAGCTACGGACAGTGGGGCACAGATACGCAGTATTTT
J: TRBJ2-3
V: TRBV9
size: once
D: .

CDR3: CASSRGTGGNYGYTF
DNA: TGTGCCAGCAGCCGAGGGACAGGGGGAAACTATGGCTACACCTTC
J: TRBJ1-2
V: TRBV27
size: .
D: TRBD1

CDR3: CAWSRGTDNSPLHF
DNA: TGTGCCTGGAGTCGCGGGACAGATAATTCACCCCTCCACTTT
J: TRBJ1-6
V: TRBV30
size: once
D: TRBD1

CDR3: CAIRLTMNTEAFF
DNA: TGTGCCATCAGGCTCACTATGAACACTGAAGCTTTCTTT
J: TRBJ1-1
V: TRBV10-3
size: .
D: .

CDR3: CASSPTMPDTQYF
DNA: TGTGCCAGCAGCCCTACGATGCCAGATACGCAGTATTTT
J: TRBJ2-3
V: TRBV9
size: .
D: .

CDR3: CASSVGLAGDSYEQYF
DNA: TGTGCCAGCAGCGTAGGGCTAGCGGGGGACTCCTACGAGCAGTACTTC
J: TRBJ2-7
V: TRBV9
size: .
D: TRBD2

CDR3: CASSLRPGNTDTQYF
DNA: TGCGCCAGCAGCTTGCGGCCGGGGAACACAGATACGCAGTATTTT
J: TRBJ2-3
V: TRBV5-1
size: .
D: .

CDR3: CASSFGDRNSPLHF
DNA: TGTGCCAGCAGCTTTGGAGACAGAAATTCACCCCTCCACTTT
J: TRBJ1-6
V: TRBV5-8
size: .
D: .

CDR3: CASIGGADSPLHF
DNA: TGTGCCAGCATAGGGGGCGCGGATTCACCCCTCCACTTT
J: TRBJ1-6
V: TRBV28
size: once
D: TRBD1

CDR3: CASSFLGYTGELFF
DNA: TGTGCCAGCAGCTTTTTAGGGTACACCGGGGAGCTGTTTTTT
J: TRBJ2-2
V: TRBV11-3
size: few
D: .

CDR3: CASSSLGTAYTGELFF
DNA: TGTGCCAGCAGTTCCTTAGGGACAGCCTACACCGGGGAGCTGTTTTTT
J: TRBJ2-2
V: TRBV6-5
size: .
D: TRBD1

CDR3: CAITASAEETQYF
DNA: TGTGCCATCACGGCCAGCGCGGAGGAGACCCAGTACTTC
J: TRBJ2-5
V: TRBV10-3
size: .
D: .

CDR3: CASSYPTGRKSSYNEQFF
DNA: TGTGCCAGCAGTTACCCGACAGGGCGAAAAAGCTCCTACAATGAGCAGTTCTTC
J: TRBJ2-1
V: TRBV6-2/TRBV6-3
size: .
D: TRBD1

CDR3: CASSLEADDSYEQYF
DNA: TGTGCCAGCAGCTTAGAGGCAGACGACTCCTACGAGCAGTACTTC
J: TRBJ2-7
V: TRBV7-8
size: .
D: .

CDR3: CASSGETESSPLHF
DNA: TGTGCCAGCAGCGGGGAGACAGAGTCATCACCCCTCCACTTT
J: TRBJ1-6
V: TRBV7-9
size: .
D: .

CDR3: CASSYSPAGFYNEQFF
DNA: TGTGCCAGCAGTTACTCGCCCGCGGGATTCTACAATGAGCAGTTCTTC
J: TRBJ2-1
V: TRBV6-5
size: few
D: .

CDR3: CASSPGRGNYGYTF
DNA: TGTGCCAGCAGCCCCGGACGGGGAAACTATGGCTACACCTTC
J: TRBJ1-2
V: TRBV5-6
size: .
D: .

CDR3: CAWSVRGRASDTQYF
DNA: TGTGCCTGGAGTGTACGCGGGAGGGCCTCAGATACGCAGTATTTT
J: TRBJ2-3
V: TRBV30
size: .
D: TRBD2

CDR3: CASSPMTLGDYGYTF
DNA: TGTGCCAGCTCACCGATGACCCTGGGGGACTATGGCTACACCTTC
J: TRBJ1-2
V: TRBV18
size: .
D: .

CDR3: CASSQEGTGGGYEQYF
DNA: TGCGCCAGCAGCCAAGAAGGGACAGGGGGCGGGTACGAGCAGTACTTC
J: TRBJ2-7
V: TRBV4-1
size: .
D: TRBD1

CDR3: CASSLVLTSGVLGGANVLTF
DNA: TGCGCCAGCAGCTTGGTCCTCACTAGCGGGGTCCTAGGGGGGGCCAACGTCCTGACTTTC
J: TRBJ2-6
V: TRBV5-1
size: .
D: TRBD2

CDR3: CASSIDGTGTNEQFF
DNA: TGTGCCAGTAGTATAGATGGGACAGGGACCAATGAGCAGTTCTTC
J: TRBJ2-1
V: TRBV19
size: .
D: TRBD1

CDR3: CASRGAIQGINGELFF
DNA: TGTGCCTCAAGGGGGGCCATCCAGGGCATAAACGGGGAGCTGTTTTTT
J: TRBJ2-2
V: TRBV10-3
size: .
D: .

CDR3: CASSEALRGKAGNTIYF
DNA: TGTGCCAGCAGTGAAGCGCTTAGGGGAAAGGCTGGAAACACCATATATTTT
J: TRBJ1-3
V: TRBV6-1
size: .
D: .

CDR3: CASSLDRVPGMSSGANVLTF
DNA: TGTGCCAGCAGCTTAGATCGGGTCCCAGGGATGAGCTCTGGGGCCAACGTCCTGACTTTC
J: TRBJ2-6
V: TRBV11-2
size: .
D: .

CDR3: CASSQFSVDTEAFF
DNA: TGTGCCAGCAGCCAATTCAGCGTCGACACTGAAGCTTTCTTT
J: TRBJ1-1
V: TRBV16
size: .
D: .

CDR3: CASRFLGQGSNQPQHF
DNA: TGTGCCAGTAGATTTCTTGGGCAGGGGAGTAATCAGCCCCAGCATTTT
J: TRBJ1-5
V: TRBV19
size: once
D: .

CDR3: CASRWTSGRAYTGELFF
DNA: TGTGCCAGCAGATGGACTAGCGGGAGGGCCTACACCGGGGAGCTGTTTTTT
J: TRBJ2-2
V: TRBV2
size: .
D: TRBD2

CDR3: CASSPYFSVLSYNEQFF
DNA: TGTGCCAGCAGCCCCTACTTTTCCGTCTTGTCCTACAATGAGCAGTTCTTC
J: TRBJ2-1
V: TRBV7-3
size: few
D: .

CDR3: CASSQDPGRPYGYTF
DNA: TGCGCCAGCAGCCAAGATCCAGGGAGACCCTATGGCTACACCTTC
J: TRBJ1-2
V: TRBV4-3
size: .
D: .